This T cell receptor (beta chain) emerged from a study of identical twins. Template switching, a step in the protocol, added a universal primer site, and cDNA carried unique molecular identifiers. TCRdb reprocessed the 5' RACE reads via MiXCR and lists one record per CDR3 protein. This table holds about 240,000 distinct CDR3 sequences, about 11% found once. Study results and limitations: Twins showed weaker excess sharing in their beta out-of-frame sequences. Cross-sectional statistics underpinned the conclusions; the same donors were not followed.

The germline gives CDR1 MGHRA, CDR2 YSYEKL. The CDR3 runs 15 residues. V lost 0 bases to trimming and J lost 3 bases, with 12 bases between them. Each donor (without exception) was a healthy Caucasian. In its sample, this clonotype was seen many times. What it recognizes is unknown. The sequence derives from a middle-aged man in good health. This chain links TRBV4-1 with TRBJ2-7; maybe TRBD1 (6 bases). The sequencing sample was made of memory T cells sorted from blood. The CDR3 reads CASSQDQGRGYEQYF. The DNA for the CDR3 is TGCGCCAGCAGCCAAGATCAGGGGCGCGGCTACGAGCAGTACTTC.